The 11 T cell receptor beta chains reported below all come from one sample, sequenced in a study of blood T cells in healthy people across ages. A second PCR of roughly 7 to 11 cycles used a sample-barcoded 5' primer and a J-beta primer mix. TCRdb ran MiXCR on the 5' RACE reads and lists one entry per CDR3 protein. The sample gives approximately 1.5 million distinct CDR3 sequences, about 45% of which show up once; over 3.5% is in the top ten. The sequencing sample was made of blood. These receptors all come from a woman aged 18-29 years in good health.

This clonotype was seen more than once but under ten times. The chain combines TRBV30 with TRBJ1-1, with a possible D match to TRBD1 (5 bases). Trimming removed 5 bases from V and 4 bases from J, with 8 bases in between. The CDR3 consists of 11 residues. Germline CDR1 reads GTSNPN; CDR2 reads SVGIG (reference sequence). CDR3 sequence (DNA): TGTGCCTGGGTGGGGGGCACTGAAGCTTTCTTT. Protein sequence: CAWVGGTEAFF.

This clonotype was seen a single time. V is TRBV7-3 and J is TRBJ2-5; the match to TRBD2 covers 8 bases. TRBJ2-7 matches the DNA end more closely, so the J call is doubtful. In germline, CDR1 is SGHTA, CDR2 FQGTGA. The CDR3 extends over 13 amino acids. The CDR3 sequence: CASSSSGSDEQYF. The CDR3 region has the DNA TGTGCCAGCAGCTCTAGCGGGTCCGACGAGCAGTACTTC.

The J gene is TRBJ2-3, the V gene TRBV5-8; no definite D call. Germline CDR1 is SGHTS and CDR2 is YDEGEE. This CDR3 region has 16 residues. Trimming removed 0 bases at V and 4 bases at J, with 15 bases between. The CDR3 sequence: CASSLGAGFRPDTQYF. CDR3 in DNA: TGTGCCAGCAGCTTGGGGGCAGGATTTCGCCCAGATACGCAGTATTTT.

This chain connects TRBV7-2 to TRBJ1-4; D perhaps matches TRBD1 (6 bases). The ends were cut back, 2 bases at V and 7 bases at J, with 11 bases in the middle. This CDR3 is 14 amino acids long. Germline V CDR1 and CDR2: SGHTA, FQGNSA. The CDR3 region is CASSLIRGGEKLFF. Written as DNA, the CDR3 is TGTGCCAGCAGCTTAATCAGGGGCGGTGAAAAACTGTTTTTT. The full variable domain, completed using reference TRBV7-2 and TRBJ1-4, is GAGVSQSPSNKVTEKGKDVELRCDPISGHTALYWYRQSLGQGLEFLIYFQGNSAPDKSGLPSDRFSAERTGGSVSTLTIQRTQQEDSAVYLCASSLIRGGEKLFFGSGTQLSVL.

This chain joins TRBV10-3 and TRBJ1-6, with D perhaps matching TRBD1 (5 bases). Between the trimmed V and J ends, which lost 2 bases and 9 bases, there was a span of 5 bases. The germline CDR1 and CDR2 sequences are ENHRY and SYGVKD. The CDR3 consists of 12 residues. The CDR3 sequence is CAISERGSPLHF. As DNA, the CDR3 is TGTGCCATCAGTGAGAGGGGTTCACCCCTCCACTTT.

In DNA, the CDR3 is TGTGCCAGCAGCCCAAGTCCAGGCACCTACGAGCAGTACTTC. Translation gives CASSPSPGTYEQYF. J is TRBJ2-7 and V is TRBV27; no reliable D call. The CDR3 sequence is 14 residues long. With 6 bases removed from V and 2 bases from J, the gap between germline ends came to 14 bases. The germline gives CDR1 MNHEY, CDR2 SMNVEV (reference sequence).

This clonotype showed up many times. This chain connects TRBV2 to TRBJ2-3; 9 positions match TRBD2. Germline CDR1 SNHLY, CDR2 FYNNEI. V shed 0 bases and J 8 bases; nucleotides not matched to a gene: 12. CDR3 length: 17 residues. The CDR3 nucleotides read TGTGCCAGCAGTGAAGCGCTTAGGGTAGCGGGGGATGTTACGCAGTATTTT. Translating it yields CASSEALRVAGDVTQYF.

The chain combines TRBV20-1 with TRBJ1-1; D is possibly TRBD1 (5 bases). Trimming removed 6 bases from V and 5 bases from J, with 13 bases in between. Germline-derived CDR1 and CDR2 are DFQATT and SNEGSKA (reference sequence). The CDR3 sequence is 12 residues long. The CDR3 nucleotides read TGCAGTGCCGCCGGGGCAGGAACTGAAGCTTTCTTT. It codes for CSAAGAGTEAFF.

The sample holds a few counts of this clonotype. One end of the junction does not line up with germline, which may come from a read error. V usage is TRBV7-7 and J usage is TRBJ2-1; 9 bases match TRBD2. Germline CDR1 SSHAT, CDR2 FNYEAQ (reference sequence). There are 17 residues in the CDR3. The CDR3 spells CASSLHPSGTQGNEQFF. DNA of the CDR3: TGTGCTAGCAGCTTGCACCCTAGCGGGACACAGGGCAATGAGCAGTTCTTC.

The chain has TRBV3-1 and TRBJ1-4; D is unclear. The germline CDR1 and CDR2 sequences are LGHDT and YNNKEL (reference sequence). This CDR3 is built from 17 residues. The germline V and J ends were trimmed by 1 base and 12 bases, with 24 bases remaining between them. The CDR3 coding sequence is TGTGCCAGCAGCCAAGGAAAAGCTTCCAGGCTCGTGGGAGAACTGTTTTTT. Translated, it gives CASSQGKASRLVGELFF.

This clonotype came up a few times. This chain connects TRBV15 to TRBJ1-2; D ambiguous. V shed 0 bases and J shed 7 bases, with 6 bases lying between them. The germline CDR1 and CDR2 sequences are LNHNV and YYDKDF (reference sequence). The CDR3 extends over 12 amino acids. The CDR3 nucleotides are TGTGCCACCAGCAGAGATAGGATTGGCTACACCTTC. This encodes CATSRDRIGYTF.